This T cell receptor beta chain originates from a study of PD-L1 blockade in urothelial cancer. Study-wide context: Blood samples had a median of approximately 150,000 T cells, roughly 84,000 unique TCRs, and clonality 0.075 to 0.095.

The table came from immunoSEQ multiplex PCR; TCRdb's copy has only in-frame clones and leaves some out. This sample has around 100,000 clones, with around 82% found just once. In germline, CDR1 is SGDLS, CDR2 YYNGEE. The ends were cut back, 0 bases at V and 8 bases at J, with 14 bases in the middle. This CDR3 is 14 amino acids long. The source of this sequence is a man in his fifties or sixties with urothelial cancer. The sequencing used PBMCs, collected around atezolizumab (anti-PD-L1) treatment. The rearrangement uses TRBV9 and TRBJ1-2; D gene ambiguous. The CDR3 DNA follows: TGTGCCAGCAGCGTAGGAAACCGCCTAGAGGGCTACACCTTC. Translating gives CASSVGNRLEGYTF.